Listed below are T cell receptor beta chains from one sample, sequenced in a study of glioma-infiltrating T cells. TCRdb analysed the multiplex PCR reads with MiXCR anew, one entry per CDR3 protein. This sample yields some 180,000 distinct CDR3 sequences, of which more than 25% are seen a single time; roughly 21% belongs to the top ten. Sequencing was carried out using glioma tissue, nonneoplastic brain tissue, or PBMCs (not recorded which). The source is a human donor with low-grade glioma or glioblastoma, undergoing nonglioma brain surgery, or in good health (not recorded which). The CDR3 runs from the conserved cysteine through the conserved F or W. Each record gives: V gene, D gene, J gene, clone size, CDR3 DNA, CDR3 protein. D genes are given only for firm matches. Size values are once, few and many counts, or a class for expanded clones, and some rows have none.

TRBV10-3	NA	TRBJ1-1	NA	TGTGACATCAGTTCCGGGACCGCGATCACTGAAGGTTTCTTT	CDISSGTAITEGFF
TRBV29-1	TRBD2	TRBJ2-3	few	TGCAGCGTGGGACTAGCGGGAATAGATACGCAGTATTTT	CSVGLAGIDTQYF
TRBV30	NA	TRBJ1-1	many	TGTGCCTGGGCCACAGGGAACACTGAAGCTTTCTTT	CAWATGNTEAFF
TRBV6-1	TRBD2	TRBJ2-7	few	TGTGCCAGCAGACTAGGGACTAGCGCCTCCTACGAGCAGTACTTC	CASRLGTSASYEQYF
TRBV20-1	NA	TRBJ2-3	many	TGCAGTGCTAGAGTGGGTGGTAGGGGACGCACAGATACGCAGTATTTT	CSARVGGRGRTDTQYF
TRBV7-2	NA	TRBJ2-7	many	TGTGCCAGCAGCTTAGCTTTGGACAGCTCCTACGAGCAGTACTTC	CASSLALDSSYEQYF
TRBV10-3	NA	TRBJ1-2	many	TGTGCCATCAGTGGGGGGACCGCCAACTATGGCTACACCTTC	CAISGGTANYGYTF
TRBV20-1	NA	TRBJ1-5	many	TGCAGTGCCAAAGCTATCCTTACCAATCAGCCCCAGCATTTT	CSAKAILTNQPQHF
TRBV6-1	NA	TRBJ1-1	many	TGTGCCAGCAGTGAAAACACTGAAGCTTTCTTT	CASSENTEAFF
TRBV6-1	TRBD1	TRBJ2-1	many	TGTGCCAGCAGTGGAAGATCCGGGACAGGGTTTAGCGAGGAGCAGTTCTTC	CASSGRSGTGFSEEQFF
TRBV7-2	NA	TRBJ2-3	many	TGTGCCAGCAGCTTAGCCCCAAAATCGGATACGCAGTATTTT	CASSLAPKSDTQYF
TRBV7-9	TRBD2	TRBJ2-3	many	TGTGCCAGCAGCTTAATACTAGCGGAAAGCACAGATACGCAGTATTTT	CASSLILAESTDTQYF
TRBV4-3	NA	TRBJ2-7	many	TGCGCCAGCAGCCAAGGGCGGGCGACGACCTACGAGCAGTACTTC	CASSQGRATTYEQYF
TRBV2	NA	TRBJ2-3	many	TGTGCCAGCAGTGTGGATGGGCGGCCCACAGATACGCAGTATTTT	CASSVDGRPTDTQYF
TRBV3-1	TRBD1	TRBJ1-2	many	TGTGCCAGCAGCAGCCGGGACAGGGATGGCTACACCTTC	CASSSRDRDGYTF
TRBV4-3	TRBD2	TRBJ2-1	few	TGCGCCAGCAGCCAAGAGCCTAGCGGCTCCTACAATGAGCAGTTCTTC	CASSQEPSGSYNEQFF
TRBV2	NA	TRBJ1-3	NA	TGTGCCAGCAGTTTGGATGGAGGGACCCAGAACACCATATATTTT	CASSLDGGTQNTIYF
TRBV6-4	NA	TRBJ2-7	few	TGTGCCAGCAAACAGACTACCAGCTACGAGCAGTACTTC	CASKQTTSYEQYF
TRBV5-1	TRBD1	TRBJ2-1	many	TGCGCCAGCAGGTACACTGGACAGGTAACCAATGAGCAGTTCTTC	CASRYTGQVTNEQFF
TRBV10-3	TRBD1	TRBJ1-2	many	TGTGCCATCAGTGACGGGACAGAAGGCTATGGCTACACCTTC	CAISDGTEGYGYTF
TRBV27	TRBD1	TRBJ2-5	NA	TGTGCCAGCAGACCGGGACAGGGGGCCGGGACCCAGTACTTC	CASRPGQGAGTQYF
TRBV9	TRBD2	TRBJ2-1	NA	TGTGCCAGCAGCGTAGATACTAGCGGGAGCCTAGTCAATGAGCAGTTCTTC	CASSVDTSGSLVNEQFF
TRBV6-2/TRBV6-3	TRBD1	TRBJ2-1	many	TGTGCCAGCAGTTCTTTCCGGGACAGGGCTTTCAATGAGCAGTTCTTC	CASSSFRDRAFNEQFF
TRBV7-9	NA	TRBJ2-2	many	TGTGCCAGCTATGGAGGGTCGAACACCGGGGAGCTGTTTTTT	CASYGGSNTGELFF
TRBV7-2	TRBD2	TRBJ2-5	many	TGTGCCAGCAGCTTAGTGGTAGCGGGCCAAGAGACCCAGTACTTC	CASSLVVAGQETQYF
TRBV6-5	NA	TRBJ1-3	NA	TGTGCCAGCAGTTCGGACTACGCGAGAAGCTCTGGAAACACCATATATTTT	CASSSDYARSSGNTIYF
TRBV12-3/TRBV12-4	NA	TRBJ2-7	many	TGTGCCAGCAGTGTCCAACTAGGGTTGGACGAGCAGTACTTC	CASSVQLGLDEQYF
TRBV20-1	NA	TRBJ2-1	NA	TGCAGTGATAACGGCGGTACCTACAATGAGCAGTTCTTC	CSDNGGTYNEQFF
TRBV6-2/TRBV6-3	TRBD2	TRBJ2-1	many	TGTGCCAGCACCAAGGGACTAGCGGGAGGTTCCAATGAGCAGTTCTTC	CASTKGLAGGSNEQFF
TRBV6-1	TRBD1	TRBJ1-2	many	TGTGCCAGCACCACCACCGGGGGGACAGGCTCTAACTATGGCTACACCTTC	CASTTTGGTGSNYGYTF
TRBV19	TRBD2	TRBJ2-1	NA	TGTGCCAGTAGTATTGACCGCCCGGGGGGAGAGGACAATGAGCAGTTCTTC	CASSIDRPGGEDNEQFF
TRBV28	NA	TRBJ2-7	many	TGTGCCAGCAGTTTATGGACGGCAGGTAACTACGAGCAGTACTTC	CASSLWTAGNYEQYF
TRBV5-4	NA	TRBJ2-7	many	TGTGCCAGCAGCCCTCAGGGGCAACCGGGGGAGCAGTACTTC	CASSPQGQPGEQYF
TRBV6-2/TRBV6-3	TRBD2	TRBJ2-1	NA	TGTGCCAGCAGGAGCGGGAGACTCTCATACAATAAGCAGTTCTTC	CASRSGRLSYNKQFF
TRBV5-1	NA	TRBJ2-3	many	TGCGCCAGCAGCTTGGAGGGATCGGCGTCCACAGATACGCAGTATTTT	CASSLEGSASTDTQYF